The clone carrying this T cell receptor beta chain came up a few times. Its antigen remains unknown. This record comes from a study of breast tumors, draining lymph nodes, adjacent tissues. General observations from the study: Compared with basal-like, luminal-like tumors shared significantly more repertoire with nontumor tissue. Compared with lymph nodes, tumors were less diverse; compared with nontumor tissue, more.

Axillary draining lymph nodes of breast cancer patients supplied the node samples. TCRdb used MiXCR to reprocess the multiplex PCR reads, holding one entry per CDR3 protein. The repertoire consists of 250,000 or so distinct CDR3 sequences, with more than 30% occurring once and the leading ten covering 0.85% to 1.2%. The CDR3 has 16 residues. CDR1 SGHDT and CDR2 YYEEEE come from the germline V gene. The V end lost 1 base, the J end lost 4 bases, and 17 bases lay between the germline ends. This clonotype was sampled from a female donor with breast cancer. Some clones in this sample may be carry-over from other donors' samples. Sample: axillary lymph node tissue. V is TRBV5-6 and J is TRBJ1-1; a weak D match, TRBD1 (5 bases). The chain's CDR3 is CASSLRNRPWTTEAFF. The CDR3, as DNA: TGTGCCAGCAGCTTGAGGAACAGGCCGTGGACCACTGAAGCTTTCTTT.